The rows below give T cell receptor delta chains drawn from one sample of a study of gamma-delta chains in newborns, infants, children. TCRdb reapplied CATT to the reads. Of several thousand delta-chain clones in the sample, roughly 4.7% were seen once. The source material was blood. The source of these receptors is a child who was a newborn, infant or young child, either healthy, febrile or measles-vaccinated (not recorded which). The CDR3 runs from the conserved cysteine through the conserved F or W. The D gene is left open where the match is weak. For some rows the clone size is stated as once, few or many, or as a class when expanded; others skip it.

>TRDV2|TRDJ1|-|medium-sized
TGTGCCTGTGACGGTATGGTTGAGGAAAACACCGATAAACTCATCTTT
CACDGMVEENTDKLIF
>TRDV2|TRDJ3|TRDD3|medium-sized
TGTGCCTGTGACACCGCGGGGGGATACGCCTCCTGGGACACCCGACAGATGTTTTTC
CACDTAGGYASWDTRQMFF
>TRDV2|TRDJ1|TRDD3|medium-sized
TGTGCCTGTGACGTACTGGGGGATACCCCCGATAAACTCATCTTT
CACDVLGDTPDKLIF
>TRDV2|TRDJ3|TRDD3|few
TGTGCCTGTGACACTATCACTGGGGGATATGGCTCCTGGGACACCCGACAGATGTTTTTC
CACDTITGGYGSWDTRQMFF
>TRDV2|TRDJ1|TRDD3|-
TGTGCCTGTGACACCCTACTGGGGGATACCCCAAACACCGATAAACTCATCTTT
CACDTLLGDTPNTDKLIF
>TRDV2|TRDJ1|TRDD3|-
TGTGCCTGCGACGCCGTGGCCCCACTGGGGGATAAGTCAAACGATAAACTCATCTTT
CACDAVAPLGDKSNDKLIF
>TRDV2|TRDJ1|TRDD2|-
TGTGCCTGTGACACCCTCTTCCTACGGGGCGGATACACCGATAAACTCATCTTT
CACDTLFLRGGYTDKLIF
>TRDV2|TRDJ1|TRDD3|medium-sized
TGTGCCTGTGACCCACTGGGGGATACCGATAAACTCATCTTT
CACDPLGDTDKLIF
>TRDV2|TRDJ1|TRDD3|medium-sized
TGTGCCTGTGACACCGTGGCTGGGGGCCTCGAGTACACCGATAAACTCATCTTT
CACDTVAGGLEYTDKLIF
>TRDV2|TRDJ3|-|medium-sized
TGTGCCTGTGACACCGGGTTCGTTGGGAGCAGCTCCTGGGACACCCGACAGATGTTTTTC
CACDTGFVGSSSWDTRQMFF
>TRDV2|TRDJ1|TRDD3|medium-sized
TGTGCCTGTGACCCAGTACTGGGGGATACCCCGCAGGGGTACACCGATAAACTCATCTTT
CACDPVLGDTPQGYTDKLIF
>TRDV2|TRDJ3|-|-
TGTGCCTGTTCTAAACTGGGAGATAGTTCCCCCCAACGCTCCTGGGACACCCGACAGATGTTTTTC
CACSKLGDSSPQRSWDTRQMFF
>TRDV2|TRDJ1|TRDD3|medium-sized
TGTGCCTGTGACTCAGTACTGGGGGATACACGTACCGATAAACTCATCTTT
CACDSVLGDTRTDKLIF
>TRDV2|TRDJ1|TRDD3|medium-sized
TGTGCCTGTGACACCCTGGGGGATTACTCCCCTTCTTACACCGATAAACTCATCTTT
CACDTLGDYSPSYTDKLIF
>TRDV2|TRDJ3|TRDD3|medium-sized
TGTGCCTGTGACAGACTGGGGGATACGATGGTACGAACTCTCGAAGTGTCCGTCAGCTCCTGGGACACCCGACAGATGTTTTTC
CACDRLGDTMVRTLEVSVSSWDTRQMFF
>TRDV2|TRDJ1|TRDD3|large
TGTGCCTGTGAACCCCTTACTGGGGGGCCTAGGACTACCGATAAACTCATCTTT
CACEPLTGGPRTTDKLIF
>TRDV2|TRDJ1|TRDD3|few
TGTGCCTGTGACAGTCTGGGGGATAAGAAGGGGCACACCGATAAACTCATCTTT
CACDSLGDKKGHTDKLIF
>TRDV2|TRDJ2|-|-
TGTGCCTGTGATCCCGTGGGGGGGGACAAACTAAAGGGTGGTTTGACAGCACAACTCTTCTTT
CACDPVGGDKLKGGLTAQLFF
>TRDV2|TRDJ1|TRDD3|medium-sized
TGTGCCTGTGACACCCTCCGTACTGGGGGATACGTGCCCGATAAACTCATCTTT
CACDTLRTGGYVPDKLIF
>TRDV2|TRDJ2|TRDD3|large
TGTGCCTGTGACATACTGGGGGATACTTTGACAGCACAACTCTTCTTT
CACDILGDTLTAQLFF
>TRDV2|TRDJ1|-|few
TGTGCCTGTGACACCGTTACCGGGGGTTTTCCGACCGATAAACTCATCTTT
CACDTVTGGFPTDKLIF
>TRDV1|TRDJ1|TRDD2|few
TGTGCTCTTGGTGCTGCCTTCCTACAGCACCGTCGCCCTTACACCGATAAACTCATCTTT
CALGAAFLQHRRPYTDKLIF
>TRDV2|TRDJ1|TRDD3|few
TGTGCCTGTGACACCGTGATGGGGGATACGCTCCACGATAAACTCATCTTT
CACDTVMGDTLHDKLIF
>TRDV2|TRDJ1|TRDD3|-
TGTGCCTGTGACGAGGTACTGGGGATACGGGGTCGGACCGATAAACTCATCTTT
CACDEVLGIRGRTDKLIF
>TRDV2|TRDJ3|TRDD3|medium-sized
TGTGCCTGTGACCCATGGAAAGCACTGGGGGATATCAGGGACACCCGACAGATGTTTTTC
CACDPWKALGDIRDTRQMFF
>TRDV1|TRDJ2|TRDD3|few
TGTGCTCTTGGGGAACGTACCCTCCCAAACCTTTTACTGGGGATAAAAGGACAACTCTTCTTT
CALGERTLPNLLLGIKGQLFF
>TRDV1|TRDJ1|TRDD3|medium-sized
TGTGCTCTTGGGGCCCCCCCGCCTTCCACGATACTGGGGGATCGCGATAAACTCATCTTT
CALGAPPPSTILGDRDKLIF
>TRDV2|TRDJ1|TRDD3|medium-sized
TGTGCCTGTGACCTCGTGGGGGATAGAATGTTTAGCGATAAACTCATCTTT
CACDLVGDRMFSDKLIF
>TRDV2|TRDJ3|TRDD3|few
TGTGCCTGTGACCCCCTCGTTACTGGGGGTCCCGACGGCCCCCGACAGATGTTTTTC
CACDPLVTGGPDGPRQMFF
>TRDV2|TRDJ1|TRDD3|large
TGTGCCTGTGACATCCTACTGGGGGATACCGATAAACTCATCTTT
CACDILLGDTDKLIF
>TRDV2|TRDJ1|TRDD3|-
TGTGCCTGTAACGGACTGGGGGATACCGTGTACACCGATAAACTCATCTTT
CACNGLGDTVYTDKLIF
>TRDV2|TRDJ3|TRDD3|medium-sized
TGTGCCTGTGACCCTTTCGGACTGGGGGCCGACTCCTGGGACACCCGACAGATGTTTTTC
CACDPFGLGADSWDTRQMFF
>TRDV2|TRDJ1|-|large
TGTGCCTGTGACCCCGTCACTGGAATCTCGTACACCGATAAACTCATCTTT
CACDPVTGISYTDKLIF
>TRDV2|TRDJ1|TRDD3|-
TGTGCCTGTGACCCTTTACTGGGGGATACGCCGATGAAGGATAAACTCATCTTT
CACDPLLGDTPMKDKLIF
>TRDV2|TRDJ1|TRDD3|medium-sized
TGTGCCTGTGACACCGTAGGACTGGGGGATACGCTCGATAAACTCATCTTT
CACDTVGLGDTLDKLIF
>TRDV2|TRDJ1|TRDD3|few
TGTGCCTGTGACTACTGGGGGATAGATAAACTCATCTTT
CACDYWGIDKLIF
>TRDV2|TRDJ3|TRDD3|-
TGTGCCTGTGACCAACTGGGGGCTGCGAAGGACAGCTCCTGGGACACCCGACAGATGTTTTTC
CACDQLGAAKDSSWDTRQMFF
>TRDV2|TRDJ1|TRDD3|-
TGTGCCTGTGACAAACTGGGGGATACGCTCTCCACCGATAAACTCATCTTT
CACDKLGDTLSTDKLIF
>TRDV2|TRDJ3|TRDD3|medium-sized
TGTGCCTGTGACACTGGGGGATGGAGCTCCTGGGACACCCGACAGATGTTTTTC
CACDTGGWSSWDTRQMFF
>TRDV2|TRDJ1|TRDD3|medium-sized
TGTGCCTGTGATGTGGTTGGGGGATACAACGATAAACTCATCTTT
CACDVVGGYNDKLIF
>TRDV2|TRDJ3|-|large
TGTGCCTGTGACACCGCTGGGCTGAGCTCCTGGGACACCCGACAGATGTTTTTC
CACDTAGLSSWDTRQMFF
>TRDV2|TRDJ3|-|-
TGTGCCTGTGACACCGCTGAGATTCCTGACTCCTGGGACACCCAACAGATGTTTTTC
CACDTAEIPDSWDTQQMFF
>TRDV2|TRDJ1|TRDD3|medium-sized
TGTGCCTGTGACGCTCTACTGGGGGATACGCGAGGGAACACCGATAAACTCATCTTT
CACDALLGDTRGNTDKLIF
>TRDV2|TRDJ3|TRDD3|few
TGTGCCTGTGACTCCTTACTGGGGGATACCCCCCTAGCTGGGCGCTCCTGGGACACCCGACAGATGTTTTTC
CACDSLLGDTPLAGRSWDTRQMFF
>TRDV2|TRDJ1|TRDD3|medium-sized
TGTGCCTGTGACCCGATACTGGGGATACCCGGATTTCGCCAAGATAAACTCATCTTT
CACDPILGIPGFRQDKLIF
>TRDV2|TRDJ1|TRDD3|-
TGTGCCTGTGACACCGTTGGGGATACACGCCTGGACCCCGGGAAACTCATCTTT
CACDTVGDTRLDPGKLIF
>TRDV2|TRDJ1|-|-
TGTGCCTGTGACTCGCTGGGGTCCGCCTTTCCCTACACCGATAAACTCATCTTT
CACDSLGSAFPYTDKLIF